The source of this T cell receptor beta chain is a study of early T cells in non-severe SARS-CoV-2 infection. This CDR3 has 16 amino acids. V lost 6 bases and J lost 0; bases outside the gene matches: 5. Germline CDR1 and CDR2: MNHNS and SASEGT. Separate cDNA molecules each had unique molecular identifiers attached to them. One entry per CDR3 protein results from TCRdb running MiXCR on the 5' RACE reads. Of some 87,000 distinct CDR3 sequences in the sample, roughly 12% were seen once. The source is an adult who was a healthcare worker with PCR-confirmed SARS-CoV-2 infection or an uninfected control (not recorded which). The source material was whole blood. The V call is TRBV6-1, the J call TRBJ2-4; 10 bases are shared with TRBD2. The CDR3 here is CASSLTSGKAKNIQYF. In DNA form, the CDR3 reads TGTGCCAGCAGCCTCACTAGCGGGAAAGCCAAAAACATTCAGTACTTC.